The 10 T cell receptor beta chains presented below share a single source sample, sequenced in a study of shared clonotypes between healthy human individuals. Here immunoSEQ multiplex PCR was the method, and the copy in TCRdb shows in-frame clones only, minus some. Among around 720,000 clones, around 78% were seen once, and the ten largest hold around 2%. The specimen was memory CD4+ T cells sorted from blood. Noted subset: CD45RA-negative fraction. The receptors originated from a woman in her twenties or thirties in good health.

This sequence joins TRBV5-7 and TRBJ1-2; no firm D call. TRBV5-7 is flagged as an ORF with uncertain function. The CDR3 length is 13 residues. The V end was cut by 0 bases, the J end by 6 bases, with 9 bases between. The DNA for the CDR3 is TGTGCCAGCAGCTTGGCCGGGAGCGATGGCTACACCTTC. Protein: CASSLAGSDGYTF.

A word on this clone: The same CDR3 is also encoded by other DNA sequences in this sample. This chain uses TRBV7-2 with TRBJ1-2; no reliable D call. V dropped 5 bases and J dropped 3 bases, with 16 bases sitting between them. Germline assignment: CDR1 SGHTA and CDR2 FQGNSA. The CDR3 contains 15 residues. CDR3 sequence (DNA): TGTGCCAGCAGCCTAAATGCGGGCGAACACTATGGCTACACCTTC. The encoded protein is CASSLNAGEHYGYTF. The full variable domain, completed using reference TRBV7-2 and TRBJ1-2, is GAGVSQSPSNKVTEKGKDVELRCDPISGHTALYWYRQSLGQGLEFLIYFQGNSAPDKSGLPSDRFSAERTGGSVSTLTIQRTQQEDSAVYLCASSLNAGEHYGYTFGSGTRLTVV.

This clone is a singleton in its sample. A read error may explain this, as a much larger clone is one base away. Distinct nucleotide sequences in the sample also encode this CDR3. The J gene is TRBJ2-3, the V gene TRBV5-6; D not resolved. Germline lookup yields CDR1 SGHDT and CDR2 YYEEEE. This CDR3 contains 11 residues. Trimming pared 2 bases from V and 6 bases from J, leaving 4 bases between. CDR3 bases: TGTGCCAGCAGCTTATCGGATACGCAGTATTTT. Its protein product is CASSLSDTQYF.

The gene calls are TRBV14 and TRBJ2-5, with TRBD2 matching over 12 bases. Germline loops: CDR1 SGHDN, CDR2 FVKESK. The CDR3 totals 14 residues. The ends lost 3 bases at V and 7 bases at J; junction bases unmatched: 3. Written as DNA, the CDR3 is TGTGCCAGCAGCCAGACTAGCGGGAGTGCGACCCAGTACTTC. It specifies CASSQTSGSATQYF. The full variable domain, in which reference TRBV14 and TRBJ2-5 provide the parts outside the CDR3, is EAGVTQFPSHSVIEKGQTVTLRCDPISGHDNLYWYRRVMGKEIKFLLHFVKESKQDESGMPNNRFLAERTGGTYSTLKVQPAELEDSGVYFCASSQTSGSATQYFGPGTRLLVL.

V gene TRBV5-4 combines with J gene TRBJ2-2; D tentatively fits TRBD1 or TRBD2 (5 bases each). The V gene's germline CDR1 is SGHNT and CDR2 YYREEE (reference sequence). This CDR3 region has 16 residues. The V end was cut by 4 bases, the J end by 4 bases, with 17 bases between. CDR3 residues: CASSPARGAGTGELFF. The CDR3 DNA is TGTGCCAGCAGCCCCGCTAGGGGCGCGGGCACCGGGGAGCTGTTTTTT.

This clone turned up a few times. CDR3 coding DNA: TGTGCCAGCAGAGGACCCCGACGGGATACGCAGTATTTT. This codes for CASRGPRRDTQYF. V and J are TRBV7-9 and TRBJ2-3, with D uncertain. Deletions cut 6 bases from V and 6 bases from J, with 13 bases between. The germline CDR1 and CDR2 sequences are SEHNR and FQNEAQ (reference sequence). This CDR3 region has 13 residues.

As to this clone: A far larger clone differs by one base, so this is likely a read error. This chain joins TRBV6-1 and TRBJ2-7; D is ambiguous. V lost 2 bases to trimming and J lost 4 bases, with 3 bases between them. Germline CDR1 is MNHNS and CDR2 is SASEGT. This CDR3 has 11 residues. CDR3 sequence reads: CASSEIYEQYF. The CDR3 DNA reads as TGTGCCAGCAGTGAAATTTACGAGCAGTACTTC.

The chain is built from TRBV10-1 and TRBJ2-7; D unclear. V was shortened by 3 bases and J by 4 bases, with 4 bases between the two germline ends. This CDR3 has 11 residues. Germline CDR1 is WNHNN and CDR2 is SYGVQD (reference sequence). The chain's CDR3 is CASSDRYEQYF. The CDR3 DNA sequence: TGCGCCAGCAGTGACCGGTACGAGCAGTACTTC.

The chain uses TRBV5-1 and TRBJ2-2; TRBD1 matches 8 bases. This CDR3 contains 18 residues. The V and J ends lost 3 bases and 4 bases, in that order; junction bases with no gene match: 14. Germline V CDR1 and CDR2: SGHRS, YFSETQ. CDR3 coding DNA: TGCGCCAGCAGCTCCCGGACAGGGCAGACCCGAGGCACCGGGGAGCTGTTTTTT. Encoded protein: CASSSRTGQTRGTGELFF.

The chain recombines TRBV28 with TRBJ2-7, with 9 bases aligning to TRBD2. Trimming cost V 3 bases and J 0 bases; bases outside gene matches: 6. In germline, CDR1 is MDHEN, CDR2 SYDVKM. This CDR3 contains 16 residues. The DNA of the CDR3 is TGTGCCAGCAGTTTGGGCCTAGCGGGGATCTCCTACGAGCAGTACTTC. Amino acid sequence: CASSLGLAGISYEQYF.